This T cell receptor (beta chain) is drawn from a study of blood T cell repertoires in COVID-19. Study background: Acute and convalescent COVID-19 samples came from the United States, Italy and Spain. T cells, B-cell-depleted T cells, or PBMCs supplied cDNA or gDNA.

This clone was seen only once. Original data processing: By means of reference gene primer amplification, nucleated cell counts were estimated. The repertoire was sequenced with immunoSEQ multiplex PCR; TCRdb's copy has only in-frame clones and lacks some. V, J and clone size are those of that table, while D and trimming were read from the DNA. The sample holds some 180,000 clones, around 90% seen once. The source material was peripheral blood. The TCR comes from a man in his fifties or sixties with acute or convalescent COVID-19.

The chain's CDR3 is CAWSVGHTTNEKLFF. In DNA, the CDR3 is TGTGCCTGGAGTGTTGGACACACAACTAATGAAAAACTGTTTTTT. V is TRBV30 and J is TRBJ1-4; TRBD1 is a possible D gene (5 bases). This CDR3 contains 15 residues. The germline V gene encodes CDR1 GTSNPN and CDR2 SVGIG (reference sequence). V gave up 0 bases and J gave up 0 bases, with 8 bases separating them.